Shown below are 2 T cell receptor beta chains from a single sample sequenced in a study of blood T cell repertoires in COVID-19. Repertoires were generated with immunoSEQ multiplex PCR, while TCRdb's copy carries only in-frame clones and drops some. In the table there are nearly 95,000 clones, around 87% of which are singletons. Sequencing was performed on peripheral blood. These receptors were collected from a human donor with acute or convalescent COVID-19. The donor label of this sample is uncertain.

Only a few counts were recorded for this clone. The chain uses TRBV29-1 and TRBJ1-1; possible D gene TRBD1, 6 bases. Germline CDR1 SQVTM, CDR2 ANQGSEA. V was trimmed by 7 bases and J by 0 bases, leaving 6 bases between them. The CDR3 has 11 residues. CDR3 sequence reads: CSGTVNTEAFF. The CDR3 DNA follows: TGCAGCGGGACAGTGAACACTGAAGCTTTCTTT.

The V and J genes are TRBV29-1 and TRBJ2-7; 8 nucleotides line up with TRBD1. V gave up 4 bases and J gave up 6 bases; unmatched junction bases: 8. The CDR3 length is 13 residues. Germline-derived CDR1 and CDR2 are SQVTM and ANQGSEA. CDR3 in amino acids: CSVGGQGNGEQYF. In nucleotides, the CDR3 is TGCAGCGTTGGCGGACAGGGCAATGGCGAGCAGTACTTC.